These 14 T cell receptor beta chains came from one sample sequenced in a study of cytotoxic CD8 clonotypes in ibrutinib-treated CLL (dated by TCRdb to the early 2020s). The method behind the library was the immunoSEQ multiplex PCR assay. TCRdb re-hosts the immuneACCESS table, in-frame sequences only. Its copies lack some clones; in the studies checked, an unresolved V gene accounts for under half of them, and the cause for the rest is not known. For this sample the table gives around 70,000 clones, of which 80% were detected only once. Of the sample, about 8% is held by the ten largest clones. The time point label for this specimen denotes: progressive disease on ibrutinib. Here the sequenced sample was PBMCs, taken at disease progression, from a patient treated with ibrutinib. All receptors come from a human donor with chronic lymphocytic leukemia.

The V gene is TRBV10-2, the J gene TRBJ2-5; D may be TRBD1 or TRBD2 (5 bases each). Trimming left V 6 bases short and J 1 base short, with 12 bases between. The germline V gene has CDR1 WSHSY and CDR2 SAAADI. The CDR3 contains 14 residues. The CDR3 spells CASRGPPTQETQYF. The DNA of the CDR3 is TGCGCCAGCAGGGGACCGCCGACCCAAGAGACCCAGTACTTC.

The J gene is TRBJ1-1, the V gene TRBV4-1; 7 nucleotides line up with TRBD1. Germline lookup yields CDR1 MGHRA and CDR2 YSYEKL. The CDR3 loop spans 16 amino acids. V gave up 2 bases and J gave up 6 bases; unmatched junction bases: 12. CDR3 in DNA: TGCGCCAGCAGCCAAAGCCCACTACAGGGGAGCTCTGAAGCTTTCTTT. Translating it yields CASSQSPLQGSSEAFF.

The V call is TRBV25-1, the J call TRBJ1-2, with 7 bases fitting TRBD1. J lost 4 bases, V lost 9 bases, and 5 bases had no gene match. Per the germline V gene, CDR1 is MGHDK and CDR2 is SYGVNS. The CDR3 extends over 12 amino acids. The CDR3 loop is CASSTGIYGYTF. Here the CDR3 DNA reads TGTGCCAGTTCGACAGGGATCTATGGCTACACCTTC.

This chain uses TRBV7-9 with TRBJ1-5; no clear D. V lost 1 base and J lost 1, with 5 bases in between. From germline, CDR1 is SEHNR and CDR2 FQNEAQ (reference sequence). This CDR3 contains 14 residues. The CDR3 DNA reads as TGTGCCAGCAGCTTAGACACCAGCAATCAGCCCCAGCATTTT. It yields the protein CASSLDTSNQPQHF.

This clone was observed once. The CDR3 protein is CASSYSVSSYNEQFF. In nucleotides, the CDR3 is TGTGCCAGCAGTTACTCTGTTAGCTCCTACAATGAGCAGTTCTTC. This sequence joins TRBV6-5 and TRBJ2-1, with D unclear. Trimming removed 0 bases from V and 0 bases from J, with 6 bases in between. The CDR3 has 15 amino acids. CDR1 MNHEY and CDR2 SVGAGI come from the germline V gene.

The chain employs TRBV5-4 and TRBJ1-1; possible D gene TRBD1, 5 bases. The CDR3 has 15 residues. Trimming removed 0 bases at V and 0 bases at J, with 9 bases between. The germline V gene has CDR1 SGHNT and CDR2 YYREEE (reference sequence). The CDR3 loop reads CASSLGGRLNTEAFF. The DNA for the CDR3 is TGTGCCAGCAGCTTGGGGGGACGGTTGAACACTGAAGCTTTCTTT.

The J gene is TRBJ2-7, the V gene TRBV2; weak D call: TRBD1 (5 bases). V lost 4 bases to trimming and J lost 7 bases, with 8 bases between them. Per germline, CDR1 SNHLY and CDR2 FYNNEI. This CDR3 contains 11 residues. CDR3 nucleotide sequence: TGTGCCAGCAGTGTAGGGGTTGAGCAGTACTTC. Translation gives CASSVGVEQYF.

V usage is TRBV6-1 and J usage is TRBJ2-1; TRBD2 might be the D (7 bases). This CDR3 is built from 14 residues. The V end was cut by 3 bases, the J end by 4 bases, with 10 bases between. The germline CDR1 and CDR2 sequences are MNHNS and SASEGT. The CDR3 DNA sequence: TGTGCCAGCAGTGAGGCGGGGGCTTACAATGAGCAGTTCTTC. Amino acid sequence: CASSEAGAYNEQFF.

CDR3 region: CASSWETGLGANVLTF. CDR3 DNA: TGTGCCAGCAGTTGGGAGACAGGTCTCGGGGCCAACGTCCTGACTTTC. This chain links TRBV6-6 with TRBJ2-6; perhaps TRBD1 as D (6 bases). The V gene lost 4 bases and the J gene lost 4 bases, with 14 bases spanning the gap. There are 16 residues in the CDR3. The germline gives CDR1 MNHNY, CDR2 SVGAGI (reference sequence).

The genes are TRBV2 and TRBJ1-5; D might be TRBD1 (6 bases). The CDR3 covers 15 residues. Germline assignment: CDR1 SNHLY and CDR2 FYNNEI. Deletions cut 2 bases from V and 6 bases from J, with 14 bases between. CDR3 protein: CASSEQVTGFQPQHF. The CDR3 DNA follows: TGTGCCAGCAGTGAACAAGTTACAGGGTTTCAGCCCCAGCATTTT. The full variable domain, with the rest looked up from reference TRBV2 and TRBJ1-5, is EPEVTQTPSHQVTQMGQEVILRCVPISNHLYFYWYRQILGQKVEFLVSFYNNEISEKSEIFDDQFSVERPDGSNFTLKIRSTKLEDSAMYFCASSEQVTGFQPQHFGDGTRLSIL.

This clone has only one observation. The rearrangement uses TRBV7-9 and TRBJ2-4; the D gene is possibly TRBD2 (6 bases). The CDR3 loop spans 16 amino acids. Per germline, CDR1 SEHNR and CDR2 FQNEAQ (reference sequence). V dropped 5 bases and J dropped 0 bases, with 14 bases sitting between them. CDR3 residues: CASSQLRERAKNIQYF. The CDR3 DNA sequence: TGTGCCAGCAGCCAATTACGGGAGAGAGCCAAAAACATTCAGTACTTC.

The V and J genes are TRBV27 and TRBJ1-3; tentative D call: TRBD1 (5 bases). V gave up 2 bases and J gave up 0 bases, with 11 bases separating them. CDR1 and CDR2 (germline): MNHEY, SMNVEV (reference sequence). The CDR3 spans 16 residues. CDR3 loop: CASSLTGVLSGNTIYF. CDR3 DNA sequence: TGTGCCAGCAGTTTAACGGGGGTGCTCTCTGGAAACACCATATATTTT.

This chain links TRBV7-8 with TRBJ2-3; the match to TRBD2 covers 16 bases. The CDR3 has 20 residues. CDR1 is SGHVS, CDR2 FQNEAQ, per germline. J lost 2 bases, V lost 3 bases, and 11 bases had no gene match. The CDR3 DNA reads TGTGCCAGCAGCTTCGCTCCCGGGACTAGCGGGGGGGGGACCACAGATACGCAGTATTTT. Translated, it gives CASSFAPGTSGGGTTDTQYF. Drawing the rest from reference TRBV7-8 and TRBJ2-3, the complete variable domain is GAGVSQSPRYKVAKRGQDVALRCDPISGHVSLFWYQQALGQGPEFLTYFQNEAQLDKSGLPSDRFFAERPEGSVSTLKIQRTQQEDSAVYLCASSFAPGTSGGGTTDTQYFGPGTRLTVL.

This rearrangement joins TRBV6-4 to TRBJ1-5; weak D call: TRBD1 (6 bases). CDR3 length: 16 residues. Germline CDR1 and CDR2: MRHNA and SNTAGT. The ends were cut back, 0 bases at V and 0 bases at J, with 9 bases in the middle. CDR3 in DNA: TGTGCCAGCAGTGACTCGACAGGATATAGCAATCAGCCCCAGCATTTT. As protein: CASSDSTGYSNQPQHF.